The clone carrying this T cell receptor (beta chain) was observed many times. The record originates from a study of T cells in Graves' hyperthyroidism and ophthalmopathy. J was trimmed by 8 bases and V by 3 bases; bases with no gene match: 11. There are 16 residues in the CDR3. Looked up from germline, CDR1 is LGHDT and CDR2 is YNNKEL (reference sequence). RNA transcripts were the template for amplifying TCR beta CDR3 regions. The HTBI primer set drove a first-round RT-PCR of the TCR CDR3. TCRdb recomputed calls from the multiplex PCR reads with MiXCR, one row per CDR3 protein. This sample has roughly 170,000 distinct CDR3 sequences, with more than 15% found just once. Uncontrolled infection, other autoimmune disease, pregnancy and lactation each barred patients from inclusion.

The chain joins TRBV3-1 to TRBJ1-2; 11 nucleotides agree with TRBD1. This sequence originates from a woman aged 45-65 years with Graves' hyperthyroidism. Sequencing was done on a sample of blood. The CDR3: CASSQTSDRGLGGYTF. The CDR3 DNA reads as TGTGCCAGCAGCCAGACCTCGGACAGGGGGCTGGGGGGCTACACCTTC. Supplemented by reference TRBV3-1 and TRBJ1-2, the full variable domain reads DTAVSQTPKYLVTQMGNDKSIKCEQNLGHDTMYWYKQDSKKFLKIMFSYNNKELIINETVPNRFSPKSPDKAHLNLHINSLELGDSAVYFCASSQTSDRGLGGYTFGSGTRLTVV.